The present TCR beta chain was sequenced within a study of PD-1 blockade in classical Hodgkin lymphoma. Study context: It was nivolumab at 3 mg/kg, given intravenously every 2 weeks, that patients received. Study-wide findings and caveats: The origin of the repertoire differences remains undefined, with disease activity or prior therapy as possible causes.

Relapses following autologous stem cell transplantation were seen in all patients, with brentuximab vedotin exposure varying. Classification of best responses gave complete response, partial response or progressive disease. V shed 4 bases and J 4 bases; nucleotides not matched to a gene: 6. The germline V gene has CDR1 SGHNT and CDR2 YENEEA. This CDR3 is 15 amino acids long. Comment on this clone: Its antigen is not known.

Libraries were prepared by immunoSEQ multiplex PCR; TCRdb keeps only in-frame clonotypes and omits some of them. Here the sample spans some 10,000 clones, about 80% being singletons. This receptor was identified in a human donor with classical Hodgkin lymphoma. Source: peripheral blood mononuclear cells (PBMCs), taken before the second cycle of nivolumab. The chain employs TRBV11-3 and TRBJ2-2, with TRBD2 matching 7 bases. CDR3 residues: CASSWGGRGTGELFF. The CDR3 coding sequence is TGTGCCAGCAGCTGGGGGGGACGTGGCACCGGGGAGCTGTTTTTT.